This T cell receptor beta chain was observed in a study of shared clonotypes between healthy human individuals. This CDR3 is 13 amino acids long. Germline values: CDR1 KGHSH, CDR2 LQKENI. Between the trimmed V and J ends, which lost 2 bases and 1 base, there was a span of 5 bases. Only a few counts were recorded for this clone. Other DNA sequences in the same sample also yield this CDR3. The protocol was immunoSEQ multiplex PCR, while the TCRdb copy is restricted to in-frame clones and leaves out a portion. The sample gives 2.3 million or so clones, 90% to 95% of which show up once; about 0.39% is in the top ten.

This chain uses TRBV18 with TRBJ1-1; D not certain. The TCR comes from a man aged 18 to 29 in good health. Some clones in this sample may be carry-over from other donors' samples. Material: naive CD4+ T cells from PBMCs. Subset given: CD45RA+ positively selected. The CDR3 sequence: CASSPRQNTEAFF. The CDR3, as DNA: TGTGCCAGCTCACCAAGGCAGAACACTGAAGCTTTCTTT.